The rows below give T cell receptor beta chains drawn from one sample of a study of blood T cell repertoires in COVID-19. Sequenced by immunoSEQ multiplex PCR; TCRdb stores in-frame clones only, minus some. The sample holds about 220,000 clones, around four fifths seen once. The sequencing input was peripheral blood. Every receptor here comes from a woman aged 70-85 years with COVID-19, enrolled during active disease. Each CDR3 is given with its conserved first and last residue.

CDR3 protein: CASSRLATNTGELFF; V gene: TRBV6-4; J gene: TRBJ2-2
CDR3 protein: CASSLVGGSFVETQYF; V gene: TRBV7-2; J gene: TRBJ2-5
CDR3 protein: CASSFDAGRNSPLHF; V gene: TRBV5-1; J gene: TRBJ1-6
CDR3 protein: CASSLVSEKLFF; V gene: TRBV28; J gene: TRBJ1-4
CDR3 protein: CASSVGLAGGAETQYF; V gene: TRBV2; J gene: TRBJ2-5
CDR3 protein: CASSSFTGHNEQFF; V gene: TRBV7-2; J gene: TRBJ2-1
CDR3 protein: CASSGWTGLNTEAFF; V gene: TRBV2; J gene: TRBJ1-1
CDR3 protein: CASSLTGGANTGELFF; V gene: TRBV7-2; J gene: TRBJ2-2
CDR3 protein: CASSSAVGRDLTDTQYF; V gene: TRBV27; J gene: TRBJ2-3
CDR3 protein: CAISLGQGLSTDTQYF; V gene: TRBV10-3; J gene: TRBJ2-3